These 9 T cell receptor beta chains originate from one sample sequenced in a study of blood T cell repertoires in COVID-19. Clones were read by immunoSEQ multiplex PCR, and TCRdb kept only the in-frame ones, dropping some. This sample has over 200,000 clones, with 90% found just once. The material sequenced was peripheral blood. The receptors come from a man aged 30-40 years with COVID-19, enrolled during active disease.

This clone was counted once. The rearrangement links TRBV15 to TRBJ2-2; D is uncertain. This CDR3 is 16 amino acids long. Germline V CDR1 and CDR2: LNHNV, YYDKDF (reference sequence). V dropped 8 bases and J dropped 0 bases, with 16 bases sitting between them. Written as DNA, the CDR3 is TGTGCCACCGCCGCAGAAGTTATGGCGAACACCGGGGAGCTGTTTTTT. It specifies CATAAEVMANTGELFF. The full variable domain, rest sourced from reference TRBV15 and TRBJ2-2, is DAMVIQNPRYQVTQFGKPVTLSCSQTLNHNVMYWYQQKSSQAPKLLFHYYDKDFNNEADTPDNFQSRRPNTSFCFLDIRSPGLGDTAMYLCATAAEVMANTGELFFGEGSRLTVL.

CDR3 sequence: CASSQDHIGAYEQYF. DNA for the CDR3: TGCGCCAGCAGCCAAGATCATATTGGGGCTTACGAGCAGTACTTC. The chain has TRBV4-3 and TRBJ2-7, with D perhaps matching TRBD1 (5 bases). The germline CDR1 and CDR2 sequences are LGHNA and YSLEER. The germline V and J ends were trimmed by 0 bases and 4 bases, with 13 bases remaining between them. CDR3 length: 15 residues.

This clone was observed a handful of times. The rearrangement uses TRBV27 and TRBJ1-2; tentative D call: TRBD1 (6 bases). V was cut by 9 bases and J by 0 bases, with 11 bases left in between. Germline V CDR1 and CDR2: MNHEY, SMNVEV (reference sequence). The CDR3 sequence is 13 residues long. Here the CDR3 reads CASSTGTNYGYTF. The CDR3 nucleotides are TGTGCCAGTAGTACAGGGACTAACTATGGCTACACCTTC.

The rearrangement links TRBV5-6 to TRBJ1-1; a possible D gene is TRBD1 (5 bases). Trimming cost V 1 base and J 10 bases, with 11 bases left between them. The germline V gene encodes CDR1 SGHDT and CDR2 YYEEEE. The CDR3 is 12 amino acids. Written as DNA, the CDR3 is TGTGCCAGCAGCTTGAGCGGGGGTGGAGCTTTCTTT. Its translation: CASSLSGGGAFF.

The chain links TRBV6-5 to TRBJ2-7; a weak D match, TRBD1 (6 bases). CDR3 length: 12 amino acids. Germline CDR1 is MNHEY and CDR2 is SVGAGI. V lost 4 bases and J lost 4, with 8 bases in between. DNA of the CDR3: TGTGCCAGCAGTTTGGACAGATACGAGCAGTACTTC. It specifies CASSLDRYEQYF.

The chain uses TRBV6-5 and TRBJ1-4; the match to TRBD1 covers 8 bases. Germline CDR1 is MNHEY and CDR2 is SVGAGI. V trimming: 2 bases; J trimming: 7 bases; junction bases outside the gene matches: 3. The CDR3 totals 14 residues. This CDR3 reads CASSYGDRSEKLFF. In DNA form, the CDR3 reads TGTGCCAGCAGTTACGGGGACAGGAGTGAAAAACTGTTTTTT.

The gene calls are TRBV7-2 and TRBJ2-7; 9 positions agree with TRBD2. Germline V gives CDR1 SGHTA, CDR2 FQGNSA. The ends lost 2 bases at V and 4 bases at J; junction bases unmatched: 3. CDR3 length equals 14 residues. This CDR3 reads CASSLIAGVYEQYF. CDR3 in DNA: TGTGCCAGCAGCTTAATAGCGGGAGTTTACGAGCAGTACTTC.

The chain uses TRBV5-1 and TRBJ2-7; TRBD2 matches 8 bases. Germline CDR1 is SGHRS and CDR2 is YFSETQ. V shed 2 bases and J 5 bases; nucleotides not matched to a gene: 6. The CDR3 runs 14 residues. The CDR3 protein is CASSFTGGPNEQYF. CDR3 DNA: TGCGCCAGCAGCTTTACGGGAGGGCCAAACGAGCAGTACTTC.

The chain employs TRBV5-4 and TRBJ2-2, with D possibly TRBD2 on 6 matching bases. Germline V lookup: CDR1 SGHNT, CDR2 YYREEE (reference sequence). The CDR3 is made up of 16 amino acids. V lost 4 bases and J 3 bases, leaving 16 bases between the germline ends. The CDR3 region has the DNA TGTGCCAGCAGCCCAGGGACTCGGCGAGACACCGGGGAGCTGTTTTTT. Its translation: CASSPGTRRDTGELFF.